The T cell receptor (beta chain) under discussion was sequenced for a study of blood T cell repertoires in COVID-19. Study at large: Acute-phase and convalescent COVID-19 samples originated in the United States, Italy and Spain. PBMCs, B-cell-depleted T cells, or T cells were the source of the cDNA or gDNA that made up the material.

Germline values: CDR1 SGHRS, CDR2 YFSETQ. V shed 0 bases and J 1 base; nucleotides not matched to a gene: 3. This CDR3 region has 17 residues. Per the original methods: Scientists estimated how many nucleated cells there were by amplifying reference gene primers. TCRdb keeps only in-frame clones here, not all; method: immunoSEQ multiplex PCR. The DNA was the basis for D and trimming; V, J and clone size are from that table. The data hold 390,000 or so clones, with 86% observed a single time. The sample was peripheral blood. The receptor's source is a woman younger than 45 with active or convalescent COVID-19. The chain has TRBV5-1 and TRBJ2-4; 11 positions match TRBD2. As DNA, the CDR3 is TGCGCCAGCAGCTTGGCCCCTAGCGGGGGGGCCAAAAACATTCAGTACTTC. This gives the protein CASSLAPSGGAKNIQYF.